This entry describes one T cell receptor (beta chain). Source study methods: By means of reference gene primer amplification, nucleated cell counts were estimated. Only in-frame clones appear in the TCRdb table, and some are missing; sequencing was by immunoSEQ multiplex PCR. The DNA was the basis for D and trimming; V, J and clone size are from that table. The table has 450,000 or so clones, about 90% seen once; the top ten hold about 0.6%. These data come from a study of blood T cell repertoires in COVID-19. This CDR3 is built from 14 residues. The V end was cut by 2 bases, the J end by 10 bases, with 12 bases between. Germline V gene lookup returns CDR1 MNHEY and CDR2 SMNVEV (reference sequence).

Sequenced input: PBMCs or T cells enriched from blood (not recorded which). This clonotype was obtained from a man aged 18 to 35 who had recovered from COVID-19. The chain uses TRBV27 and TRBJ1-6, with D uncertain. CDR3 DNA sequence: TGTGCCAGCAGTTTAGTGGGCACGGGGTCACCCCTCCACTTT. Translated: CASSLVGTGSPLHF.